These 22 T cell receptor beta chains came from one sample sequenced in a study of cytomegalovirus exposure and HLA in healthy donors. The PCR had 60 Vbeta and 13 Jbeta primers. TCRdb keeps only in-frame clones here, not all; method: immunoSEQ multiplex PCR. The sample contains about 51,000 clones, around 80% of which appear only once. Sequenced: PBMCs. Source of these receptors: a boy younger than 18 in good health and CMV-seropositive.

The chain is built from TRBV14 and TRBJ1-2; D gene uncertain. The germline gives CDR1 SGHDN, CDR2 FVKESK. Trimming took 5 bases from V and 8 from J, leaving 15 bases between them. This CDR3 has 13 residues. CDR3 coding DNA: TGTGCCAGCAGCTCATGGCAGGCTGAGGGCTACACCTTC. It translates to CASSSWQAEGYTF.

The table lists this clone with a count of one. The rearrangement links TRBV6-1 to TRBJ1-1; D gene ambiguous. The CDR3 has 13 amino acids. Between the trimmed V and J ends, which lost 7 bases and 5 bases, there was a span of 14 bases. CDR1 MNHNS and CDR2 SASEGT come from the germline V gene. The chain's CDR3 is CASTVVVRTEAFF. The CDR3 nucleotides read TGTGCCAGCACCGTGGTGGTACGGACTGAAGCTTTCTTT.

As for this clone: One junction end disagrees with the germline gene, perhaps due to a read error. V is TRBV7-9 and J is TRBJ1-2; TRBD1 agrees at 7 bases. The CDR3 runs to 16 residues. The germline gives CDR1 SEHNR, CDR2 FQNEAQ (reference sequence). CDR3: CSSSLEGVGQPGGYTF. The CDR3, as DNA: TGTTCCAGCAGCTTAGAAGGGGTGGGACAGCCGGGAGGCTACACCTTC.

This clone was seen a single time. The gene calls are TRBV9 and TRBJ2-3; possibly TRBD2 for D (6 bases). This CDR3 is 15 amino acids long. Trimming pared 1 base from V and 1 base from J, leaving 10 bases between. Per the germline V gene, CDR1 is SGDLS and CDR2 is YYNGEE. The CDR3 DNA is TGTGCCAGCAGCGTAACGGGGGAAGGCACAGATACGCAGTATTTT. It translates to CASSVTGEGTDTQYF.

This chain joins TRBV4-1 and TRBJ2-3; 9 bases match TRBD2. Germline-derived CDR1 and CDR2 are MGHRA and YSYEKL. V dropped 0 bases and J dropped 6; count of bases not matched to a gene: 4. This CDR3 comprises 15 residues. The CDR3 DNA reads TGCGCCAGCAGCCAAGAGGCGGGGGGGCTGGATACGCAGTATTTT. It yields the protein CASSQEAGGLDTQYF.

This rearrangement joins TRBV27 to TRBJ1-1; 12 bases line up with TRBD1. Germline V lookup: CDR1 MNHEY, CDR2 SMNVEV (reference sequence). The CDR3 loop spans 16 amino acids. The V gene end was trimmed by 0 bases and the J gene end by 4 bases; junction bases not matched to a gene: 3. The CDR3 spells CASSLSGTGGGTEAFF. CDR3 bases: TGTGCCAGCAGTTTATCGGGGACAGGGGGCGGCACTGAAGCTTTCTTT.

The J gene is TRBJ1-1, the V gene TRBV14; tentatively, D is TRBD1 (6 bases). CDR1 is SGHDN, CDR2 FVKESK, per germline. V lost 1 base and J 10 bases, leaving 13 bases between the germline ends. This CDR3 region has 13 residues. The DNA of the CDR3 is TGTGCCAGCAGCCAAGGGGGGCGAGGTTCAGCTTTCTTT. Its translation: CASSQGGRGSAFF.

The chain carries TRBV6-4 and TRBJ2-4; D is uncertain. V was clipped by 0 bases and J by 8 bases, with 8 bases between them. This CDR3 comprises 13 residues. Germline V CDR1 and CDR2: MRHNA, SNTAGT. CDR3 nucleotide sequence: TGTGCCAGCAGTGACTCAGAATCAGACATTCAGTACTTC. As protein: CASSDSESDIQYF.

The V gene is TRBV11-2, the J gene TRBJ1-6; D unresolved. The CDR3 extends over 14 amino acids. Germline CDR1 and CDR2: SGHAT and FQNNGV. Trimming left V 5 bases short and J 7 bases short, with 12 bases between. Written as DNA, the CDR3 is TGTGCCAGCAGCCCCTATCCGGGGAATTCACCCCTCCACTTT. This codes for CASSPYPGNSPLHF.

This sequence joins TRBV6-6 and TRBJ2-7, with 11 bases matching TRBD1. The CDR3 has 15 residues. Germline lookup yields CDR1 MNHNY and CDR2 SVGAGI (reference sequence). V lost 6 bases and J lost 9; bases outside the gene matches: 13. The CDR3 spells CASRIARTGGVVQYF. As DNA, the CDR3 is TGTGCCAGCAGAATAGCTCGGACAGGGGGCGTTGTGCAGTACTTC.

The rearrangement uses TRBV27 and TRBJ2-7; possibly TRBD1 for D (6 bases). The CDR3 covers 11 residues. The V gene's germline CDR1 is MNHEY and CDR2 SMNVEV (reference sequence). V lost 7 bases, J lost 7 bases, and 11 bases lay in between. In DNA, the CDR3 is TGTGCCAGCATAACAGGGTCAGAGCAGTACTTC. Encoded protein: CASITGSEQYF.

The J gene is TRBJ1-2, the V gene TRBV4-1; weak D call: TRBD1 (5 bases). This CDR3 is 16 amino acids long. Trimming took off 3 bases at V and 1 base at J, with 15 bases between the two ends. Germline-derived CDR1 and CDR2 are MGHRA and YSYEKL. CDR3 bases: TGCGCCAGCAGCCATATTACAGGTCGTCGTAACTATGGCTACACCTTC. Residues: CASSHITGRRNYGYTF.

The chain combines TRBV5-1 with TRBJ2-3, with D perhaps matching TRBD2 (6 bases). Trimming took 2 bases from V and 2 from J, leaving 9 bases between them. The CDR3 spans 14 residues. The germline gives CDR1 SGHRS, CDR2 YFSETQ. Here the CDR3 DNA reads TGCGCCAGCAGCTTCGGGACTTCCACAGATACGCAGTATTTT. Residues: CASSFGTSTDTQYF.

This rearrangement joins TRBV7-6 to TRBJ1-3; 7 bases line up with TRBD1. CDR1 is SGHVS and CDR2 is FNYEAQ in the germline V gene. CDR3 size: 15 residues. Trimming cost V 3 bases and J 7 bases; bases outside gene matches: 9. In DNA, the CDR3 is TGTGCCAGCAGCTTGTTAGGGGGCAAGTGGAACACCATATATTTT. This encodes CASSLLGGKWNTIYF.

The CDR3 DNA reads as TGTGCCAGCAGCGAGGGCAGGGGGCAGGTTGTCACTGAAGCTTTCTTT. Encoded protein: CASSEGRGQVVTEAFF. V usage is TRBV9 and J usage is TRBJ1-1; TRBD1 matches 8 bases. With 3 bases clipped from V and 4 bases from J, the junction kept 11 bases outside the gene matches. Per the germline V gene, CDR1 is SGDLS and CDR2 is YYNGEE. CDR3 length equals 16 residues.

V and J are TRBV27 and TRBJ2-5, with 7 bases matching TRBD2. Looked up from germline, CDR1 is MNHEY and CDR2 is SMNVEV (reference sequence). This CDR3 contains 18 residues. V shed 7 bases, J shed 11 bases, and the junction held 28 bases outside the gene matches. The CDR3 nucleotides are TGTGCCAGCACTTACCGACAACGATGGCCGGGCCGGGGGGTAGAGCAGTACTTC. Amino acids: CASTYRQRWPGRGVEQYF.

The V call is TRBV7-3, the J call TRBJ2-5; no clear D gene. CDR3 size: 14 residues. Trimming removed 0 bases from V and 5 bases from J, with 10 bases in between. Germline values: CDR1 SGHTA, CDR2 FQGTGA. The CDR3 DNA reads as TGTGCCAGCAGCTTAACAGGTCGAGGCGAGACCCAGTACTTC. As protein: CASSLTGRGETQYF.

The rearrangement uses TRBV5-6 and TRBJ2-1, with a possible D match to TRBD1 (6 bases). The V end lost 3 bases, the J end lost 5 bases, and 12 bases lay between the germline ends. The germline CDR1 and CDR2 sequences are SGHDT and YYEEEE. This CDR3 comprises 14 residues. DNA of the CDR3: TGTGCCAGCAGCTCCCGGGACACAGACAATGAGCAGTTCTTC. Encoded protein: CASSSRDTDNEQFF. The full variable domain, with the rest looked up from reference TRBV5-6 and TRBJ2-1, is DAGVTQSPTHLIKTRGQQVTLRCSPKSGHDTVSWYQQALGQGPQFIFQYYEEEERQRGNFPDRFSGHQFPNYSSELNVNALLLGDSALYLCASSSRDTDNEQFFGPGTRLTVL.

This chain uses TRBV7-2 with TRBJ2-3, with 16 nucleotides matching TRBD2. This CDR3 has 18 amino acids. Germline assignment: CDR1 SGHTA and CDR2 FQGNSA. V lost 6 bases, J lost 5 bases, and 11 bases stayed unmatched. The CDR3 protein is CASRSGTSGGAGGDTQYF. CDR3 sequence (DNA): TGTGCCAGCAGGAGCGGGACTAGCGGGGGGGCGGGGGGAGATACGCAGTATTTT. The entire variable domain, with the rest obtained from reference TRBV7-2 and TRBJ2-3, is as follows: GAGVSQSPSNKVTEKGKDVELRCDPISGHTALYWYRQSLGQGLEFLIYFQGNSAPDKSGLPSDRFSAERTGGSVSTLTIQRTQQEDSAVYLCASRSGTSGGAGGDTQYFGPGTRLTVL.

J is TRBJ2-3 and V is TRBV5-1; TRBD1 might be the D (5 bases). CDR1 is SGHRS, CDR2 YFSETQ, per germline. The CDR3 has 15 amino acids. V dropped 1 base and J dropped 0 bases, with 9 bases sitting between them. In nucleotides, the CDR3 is TGCGCCAGCAGCTTGCAGGGCCCTAGCACAGATACGCAGTATTTT. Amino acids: CASSLQGPSTDTQYF.

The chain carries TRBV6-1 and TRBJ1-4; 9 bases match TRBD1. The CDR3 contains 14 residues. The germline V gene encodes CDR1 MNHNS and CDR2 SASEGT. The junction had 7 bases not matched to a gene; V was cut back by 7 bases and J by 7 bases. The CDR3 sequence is CASITGQGSEKLFF. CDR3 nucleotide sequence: TGTGCCAGCATCACGGGACAGGGAAGTGAAAAACTGTTTTTT.

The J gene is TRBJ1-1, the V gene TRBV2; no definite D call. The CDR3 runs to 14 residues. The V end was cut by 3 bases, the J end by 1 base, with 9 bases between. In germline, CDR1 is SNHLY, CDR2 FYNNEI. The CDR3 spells CASSEVPRNTEAFF. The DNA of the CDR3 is TGTGCCAGCAGTGAGGTACCGCGGAACACTGAAGCTTTCTTT.